The present entry profiles one TCR beta chain with its context. Using immunoSEQ multiplex PCR, the repertoire was profiled, and TCRdb retains in-frame clones only, with some absent. The sample lists 150,000 to 200,000 clones, 60% to 80% seen once, with roughly 28% in the top ten. The data originate from a study of blood T cell repertoires in COVID-19. Study in general: Donors in the United States, Italy and Spain gave samples during acute or convalescent COVID-19. Sources were T cells, B-cell-depleted T cells, or PBMCs; the material itself was cDNA or gDNA.

V lost 6 bases and J lost 8; bases outside the gene matches: 12. In germline, CDR1 is LNHDA, CDR2 SQIVND (reference sequence). There are 14 residues in the CDR3. The chain joins TRBV19 to TRBJ1-2; 7 nucleotides line up with TRBD1. The sequencing input was peripheral blood. The receptor comes from a woman in her 70s with acute or convalescent COVID-19. The CDR3 loop is CASRIRGRVHGYTF. CDR3 nucleotide sequence: TGTGCCAGTAGGATAAGGGGGCGCGTGCACGGCTACACCTTC. Drawing the rest from reference TRBV19 and TRBJ1-2, the complete variable domain is DGGITQSPKYLFRKEGQNVTLSCEQNLNHDAMYWYRQDPGQGLRLIYYSQIVNDFQKGDIAEGYSVSREKKESFPLTVTSAQKNPTAFYLCASRIRGRVHGYTFGSGTRLTVV.